Shown below are 29 T cell receptor beta chains from a single sample sequenced in a study of cytomegalovirus exposure and HLA in healthy donors. 13 Jbeta primers and 60 Vbeta primers were used for the PCR. Profiling relied on immunoSEQ multiplex PCR, and the TCRdb table lists in-frame clones only, not all of them. The repertoire holds 150,000 or so clones, 65% to 80% seen once, with 1.5% to 2% in the top ten. Sequenced input: PBMCs. These receptors came from a woman younger than 45 in good health and CMV-seronegative.

The gene calls are TRBV29-1 and TRBJ2-1; 8 bases line up with TRBD1. Losses at the gene ends were 3 bases for V and 0 bases for J; bases not matched to a gene: 7. The CDR3 length is 16 residues. Germline values: CDR1 SQVTM, CDR2 ANQGSEA. In nucleotides, the CDR3 is TGCAGCGTTGATGGCCGGACAGGGAGCTCCTACAATGAGCAGTTCTTC. Translated, it gives CSVDGRTGSSYNEQFF.

This clone was observed a few times. The same CDR3 can be traced to other DNA sequences in this sample. This chain joins TRBV19 and TRBJ2-7; 11 nucleotides align to TRBD1. Losses at the gene ends were 3 bases for V and 2 bases for J; bases not matched to a gene: 3. The CDR3 sequence is 15 residues long. The V gene's germline CDR1 is LNHDA and CDR2 SQIVND (reference sequence). In nucleotides, the CDR3 is TGTGCCAGTAGTATTCAGGGACAGGGGGCCTACGAGCAGTACTTC. This encodes CASSIQGQGAYEQYF. Full variable domain (outside the CDR3, taken from reference TRBV19 and TRBJ2-7): DGGITQSPKYLFRKEGQNVTLSCEQNLNHDAMYWYRQDPGQGLRLIYYSQIVNDFQKGDIAEGYSVSREKKESFPLTVTSAQKNPTAFYLCASSIQGQGAYEQYFGPGTRLTVT.

The chain uses TRBV28 and TRBJ1-2, with a weak D call TRBD1 (6 bases). V lost 3 bases and J 4 bases, leaving 15 bases between the germline ends. Germline assignment: CDR1 MDHEN and CDR2 SYDVKM. The CDR3 runs 15 residues. CDR3 protein: CASSFPAGDGYGYTF. The CDR3 DNA sequence: TGTGCCAGCAGTTTCCCGGCAGGGGACGGCTATGGCTACACCTTC.

The rearrangement uses TRBV19 and TRBJ2-7; 10 nucleotides line up with TRBD1. V shed 6 bases, J shed 4 bases, and the junction held 6 bases outside the gene matches. The CDR3 is 14 residues long. Germline V gene sequence: CDR1 LNHDA, CDR2 SQIVND (reference sequence). The CDR3 region is CASRPGQGRYEQYF. CDR3 DNA: TGTGCCAGTAGGCCGGGACAGGGGAGATACGAGCAGTACTTC.

V usage is TRBV9 and J usage is TRBJ1-1; 9 nucleotides align to TRBD1. The CDR3 has 14 residues. Looked up from germline, CDR1 is SGDLS and CDR2 is YYNGEE. V trimming: 1 base; J trimming: 5 bases; junction bases outside the gene matches: 3. The CDR3 sequence: CASSVMGQGTEAFF. Here the CDR3 DNA reads TGTGCCAGCAGCGTAATGGGACAGGGAACTGAAGCTTTCTTT.

The chain carries TRBV30 and TRBJ2-1; 10 bases match TRBD1. CDR3 length: 15 residues. V shed 4 bases, J shed 5 bases, and the junction held 8 bases outside the gene matches. The germline CDR1 and CDR2 sequences are GTSNPN and SVGIG (reference sequence). CDR3: CAWTLGTGVNNEQFF. DNA of the CDR3: TGTGCCTGGACTCTCGGGACAGGGGTTAACAATGAGCAGTTCTTC.

This clone has a handful of counts. The CDR3 DNA sequence: TGTGCCAGCAGCTTAGCCAAAGGACAGGCCGACAGGGAGCTGTTTTTT. Its protein is CASSLAKGQADRELFF. The gene calls are TRBV11-2 and TRBJ2-2, with 7 bases that match TRBD1. The CDR3 has 16 residues. CDR1 is SGHAT and CDR2 is FQNNGV in the germline V gene. Unmatched junction bases numbered 11, after V lost 1 base and J lost 9 bases.

This sequence joins TRBV6-6 and TRBJ2-7, with 7 bases lining up with TRBD2. The V gene's germline CDR1 is MNHNY and CDR2 SVGAGI (reference sequence). V lost 2 bases and J lost 4; bases outside the gene matches: 11. This CDR3 spans 16 amino acids. The DNA of the CDR3 is TGTGCCAGCAGTTACACCTTGGGGGGGTTGACGTACGAGCAGTACTTC. Amino acid sequence: CASSYTLGGLTYEQYF.

The J gene is TRBJ2-2, the V gene TRBV27; D possibly corresponds to TRBD2 (6 bases). From germline, CDR1 is MNHEY and CDR2 SMNVEV (reference sequence). This CDR3 is built from 16 residues. Trimming shortened V by 2 bases and J by 0 bases, and 10 bases separated the two germline ends. DNA of the CDR3: TGTGCCAGCAGTTTACGAGGCGGGACGAACACCGGGGAGCTGTTTTTT. Translation: CASSLRGGTNTGELFF.

The V and J genes are TRBV30 and TRBJ2-5; D uncertain. CDR1 is GTSNPN and CDR2 is SVGIG in the germline V gene (reference sequence). This CDR3 spans 13 amino acids. V dropped 1 base and J dropped 1 base, with 7 bases sitting between them. The CDR3 sequence: CAWSGLRQETQYF. DNA of the CDR3: TGTGCCTGGAGTGGTCTACGCCAAGAGACCCAGTACTTC.

The chain is built from TRBV13 and TRBJ1-1; 8 nucleotides agree with TRBD1. The CDR3 loop spans 18 amino acids. Per germline, CDR1 PRHDT and CDR2 FYEKMQ (reference sequence). V lost 3 bases, J lost 3 bases, and 15 bases stayed unmatched. CDR3 in amino acids: CASSFEGSGTGKDTEAFF. As DNA, the CDR3 is TGTGCCAGCAGCTTTGAGGGTTCAGGGACAGGCAAAGACACTGAAGCTTTCTTT.

This chain joins TRBV2 and TRBJ1-1, with a possible D match to TRBD1 (5 bases). V was clipped by 6 bases and J by 0 bases, with 14 bases between them. Per the germline V gene, CDR1 is SNHLY and CDR2 is FYNNEI. The CDR3 runs 15 residues. This chain's CDR3 is CASRFSTDMNTEAFF. In nucleotides, the CDR3 is TGTGCCAGCAGATTCTCGACAGATATGAACACTGAAGCTTTCTTT.

The CDR3 region has the DNA TGCAGCGTTGCCACTACAGGGGGCTACGAGCAGTACTTC. It translates to CSVATTGGYEQYF. The genes are TRBV29-1 and TRBJ2-7; the match to TRBD1 covers 8 bases. Germline V gene sequence: CDR1 SQVTM, CDR2 ANQGSEA. This CDR3 comprises 13 residues. Trimming cost V 4 bases and J 3 bases; bases outside gene matches: 5.

V and J are TRBV6-6 and TRBJ1-2; a possible D gene is TRBD1 (5 bases). The germline V gene encodes CDR1 MNHNY and CDR2 SVGAGI (reference sequence). With 6 bases removed from V and 8 bases from J, the gap between germline ends came to 25 bases. The CDR3 is made up of 16 amino acids. The CDR3 region has the DNA TGTGCCAGCAGCTCCGGCGCAGGCAGCGGGACCTTCGGCTACACCTTC. This gives the protein CASSSGAGSGTFGYTF.

CDR3 sequence reads: CASSSIGQGAYEQYF. The CDR3 coding sequence is TGTGCCAGCAGCTCTATTGGACAGGGGGCCTACGAGCAGTACTTC. The chain joins TRBV5-4 to TRBJ2-7; 10 bases are a match to TRBD1. This CDR3 is 15 amino acids long. V lost 3 bases, J lost 2 bases, and 5 bases stayed unmatched. Germline CDR1 reads SGHNT; CDR2 reads YYREEE (reference sequence).

This chain connects TRBV5-1 to TRBJ2-1, with a tentative D call TRBD2 (7 bases). V dropped 0 bases and J dropped 8 bases, with 24 bases sitting between them. This CDR3 region has 18 residues. CDR1 is SGHRS and CDR2 is YFSETQ in the germline V gene. The CDR3 spells CASSLGLRRGQYSDEQFF. The DNA for the CDR3 is TGCGCCAGCAGCTTGGGGCTACGGCGGGGGCAATATAGCGATGAGCAGTTCTTC.

The chain recombines TRBV7-6 with TRBJ2-2; 8 bases align to TRBD2. In germline, CDR1 is SGHVS, CDR2 FNYEAQ. The CDR3 is made up of 15 amino acids. V shed 5 bases and J 2 bases; nucleotides not matched to a gene: 4. Written as DNA, the CDR3 is TGTGCCAGCAGCCCAACTAGCGGAAACACCGGGGAGCTGTTTTTT. This sequence encodes CASSPTSGNTGELFF.

The chain is built from TRBV7-6 and TRBJ1-2; TRBD1 is a possible D gene (5 bases). The CDR3 consists of 13 residues. The germline V and J ends were trimmed by 5 bases and 6 bases, with 13 bases remaining between them. The germline V gene has CDR1 SGHVS and CDR2 FNYEAQ. CDR3 sequence reads: CASSLVAGDGYTF. The CDR3 DNA sequence: TGTGCCAGCAGCCTAGTCGCGGGGGATGGCTACACCTTC.

The chain couples TRBV6-1 to TRBJ2-7; TRBD1 aligns across 9 bases. CDR3 length: 14 residues. In germline, CDR1 is MNHNS, CDR2 SASEGT. Unmatched junction bases numbered 10, after V lost 10 bases and J lost 3 bases. The CDR3 DNA sequence: TGTGCCACCTCCACCGGGACAGGGTACTACGAGCAGTACTTC. Its protein is CATSTGTGYYEQYF.

The V gene is TRBV5-1, the J gene TRBJ1-1; D is uncertain. The length of the CDR3 is 13 residues. The V end lost 6 bases, the J end lost 5 bases, and 14 bases lay between the germline ends. In germline, CDR1 is SGHRS, CDR2 YFSETQ. CDR3 protein: CASNEVPGTEAFF. The CDR3 DNA follows: TGCGCCAGCAATGAGGTGCCGGGGACTGAAGCTTTCTTT.

This clone was found once. The gene calls are TRBV5-6 and TRBJ1-4; D remains unclear. The CDR3 is made up of 14 amino acids. Germline V gives CDR1 SGHDT, CDR2 YYEEEE. The germline V and J ends were trimmed by 0 bases and 6 bases, with 9 bases remaining between them. In nucleotides, the CDR3 is TGTGCCAGCAGCTTGGGACTTCTCTATGAAAAACTGTTTTTT. As protein: CASSLGLLYEKLFF.

This clone was detected only a few times. Other nucleotide sequences from this sample produce the same CDR3. The V call is TRBV27, the J call TRBJ1-1; 9 bases align to TRBD1. CDR3 length: 13 residues. The germline gives CDR1 MNHEY, CDR2 SMNVEV (reference sequence). The trim removed 6 bases at V and 5 bases at J, leaving 4 bases unmatched. This CDR3 reads CASSHRGPTEAFF. The CDR3 DNA sequence: TGTGCCAGCAGCCACAGGGGGCCAACTGAAGCTTTCTTT.

V usage is TRBV2 and J usage is TRBJ1-2; perhaps TRBD1 as D (5 bases). Trimming removed 4 bases at V and 6 bases at J, with 12 bases between. Germline V gene data show CDR1 as SNHLY and CDR2 as FYNNEI. The CDR3 is 13 amino acids. CDR3 DNA: TGTGCCAGCAGTGTAAGGGGCGTAGATGGCTACACCTTC. It specifies CASSVRGVDGYTF.

This clone has just a few counts. The rearrangement uses TRBV2 and TRBJ1-1; D is undetermined. Germline-derived CDR1 and CDR2 are SNHLY and FYNNEI. The V end was cut by 7 bases, the J end by 5 bases, with 8 bases between. The CDR3 consists of 11 residues. The chain's CDR3 is CASTVKTEAFF. The CDR3 nucleotides read TGTGCCAGCACGGTAAAGACTGAAGCTTTCTTT.

This chain joins TRBV7-6 and TRBJ1-3; 8 bases agree with TRBD1. V shed 5 bases, J shed 3 bases, and the junction held 6 bases outside the gene matches. The germline CDR1 and CDR2 sequences are SGHVS and FNYEAQ. This CDR3 has 15 residues. This CDR3 is CASSADRGDGNTIYF. The CDR3 DNA is TGTGCCAGCAGCGCCGACAGGGGCGATGGAAACACCATATATTTT. Full variable domain (missing parts from reference TRBV7-6 and TRBJ1-3): GAGVSQSPRYKVTKRGQDVALRCDPISGHVSLYWYRQALGQGPEFLTYFNYEAQQDKSGLPNDRFSAERPEGSISTLTIQRTEQRDSAMYRCASSADRGDGNTIYFGEGSWLTVV.

The chain uses TRBV27 and TRBJ2-2; tentatively, D is TRBD1 (7 bases). The CDR3 extends over 20 amino acids. Germline lookup yields CDR1 MNHEY and CDR2 SMNVEV (reference sequence). V lost 3 bases and J lost 7, with 30 bases in between. CDR3 bases: TGTGCCAGCAGTTTTCACAGGGGCCGACACAGGAGGGGAGCTGTCGGGGAGCTGTTTTTT. This gives the protein CASSFHRGRHRRGAVGELFF.

On this clone itself: The junction and the germline gene differ at one end; a read error may be behind it. J is TRBJ1-2 and V is TRBV7-9; D ambiguous. The CDR3 has 12 residues. The germline V gene encodes CDR1 SEHNR and CDR2 FQNEAQ (reference sequence). The CDR3 DNA reads as TGTGCCAGCAGCCGGGAGACACGTGGCCACACCTTC. Residues: CASSRETRGHTF.

The chain has TRBV13 and TRBJ1-4, with D hard to call. From germline, CDR1 is PRHDT and CDR2 FYEKMQ (reference sequence). Trimming left V 5 bases short and J 8 bases short, with 24 bases between. This CDR3 has 17 residues. CDR3 in amino acids: CASSPKRREVGEEKLFF. For the CDR3, the DNA is TGTGCCAGCAGCCCAAAAAGGCGGGAGGTCGGAGAGGAAAAACTGTTTTTT.

The J gene is TRBJ2-1, the V gene TRBV28; 7 bases align to TRBD1. Per the germline V gene, CDR1 is MDHEN and CDR2 is SYDVKM. The CDR3 loop spans 15 amino acids. Losses at the gene ends were 6 bases for V and 4 bases for J; bases not matched to a gene: 9. CDR3: CASSTHRGPYNEQFF. The CDR3 DNA reads as TGTGCCAGCAGCACTCACAGGGGCCCGTACAATGAGCAGTTCTTC.